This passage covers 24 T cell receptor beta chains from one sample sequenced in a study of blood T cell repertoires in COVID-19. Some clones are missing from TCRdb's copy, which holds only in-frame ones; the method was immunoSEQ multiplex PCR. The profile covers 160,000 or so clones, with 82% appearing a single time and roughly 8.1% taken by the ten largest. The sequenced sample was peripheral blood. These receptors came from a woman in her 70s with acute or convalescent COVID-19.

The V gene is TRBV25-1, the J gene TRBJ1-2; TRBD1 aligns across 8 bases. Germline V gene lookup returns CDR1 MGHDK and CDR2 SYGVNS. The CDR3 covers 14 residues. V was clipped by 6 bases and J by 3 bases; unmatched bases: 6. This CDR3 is CASSRQGLDYGYTF. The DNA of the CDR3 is TGTGCCAGCAGCAGACAGGGGCTCGACTATGGCTACACCTTC.

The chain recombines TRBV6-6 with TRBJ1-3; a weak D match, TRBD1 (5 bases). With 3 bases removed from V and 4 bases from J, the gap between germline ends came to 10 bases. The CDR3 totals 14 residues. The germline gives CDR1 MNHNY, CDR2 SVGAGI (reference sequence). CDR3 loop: CASSYSQEGNTIYF. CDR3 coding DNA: TGTGCCAGCAGTTATTCACAGGAGGGAAACACCATATATTTT.

CDR3 loop: CASSFSRGNHEAFF. CDR3 nucleotides: TGTGCCAGCAGCTTTTCCCGCGGGAACCATGAAGCTTTCTTT. The rearrangement uses TRBV7-2 and TRBJ1-1; no firm D call. This CDR3 comprises 14 residues. The germline gives CDR1 SGHTA, CDR2 FQGNSA. V dropped 3 bases and J dropped 7 bases, with 15 bases sitting between them.

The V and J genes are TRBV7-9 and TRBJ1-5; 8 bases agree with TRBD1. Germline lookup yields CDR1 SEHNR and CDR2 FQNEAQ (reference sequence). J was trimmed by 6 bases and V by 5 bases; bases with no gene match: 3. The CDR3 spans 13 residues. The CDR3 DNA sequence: TGTGCCAGCAGCCGGACAGGGTCTCAGCCCCAGCATTTT. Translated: CASSRTGSQPQHF.

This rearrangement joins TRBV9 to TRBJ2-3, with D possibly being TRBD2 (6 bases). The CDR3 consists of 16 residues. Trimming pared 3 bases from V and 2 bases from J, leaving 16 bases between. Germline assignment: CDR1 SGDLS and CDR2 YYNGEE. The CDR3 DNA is TGTGCCAGCAGCGCCCCCCCCGGGCGGGACACAGATACGCAGTATTTT. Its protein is CASSAPPGRDTDTQYF.

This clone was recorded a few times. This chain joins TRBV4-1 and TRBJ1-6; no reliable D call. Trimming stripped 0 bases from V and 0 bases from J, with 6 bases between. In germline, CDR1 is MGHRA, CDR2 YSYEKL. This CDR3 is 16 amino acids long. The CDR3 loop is CASSQDRSSYNSPLHF. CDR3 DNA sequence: TGCGCCAGCAGCCAAGATAGGAGCTCCTATAATTCACCCCTCCACTTT.

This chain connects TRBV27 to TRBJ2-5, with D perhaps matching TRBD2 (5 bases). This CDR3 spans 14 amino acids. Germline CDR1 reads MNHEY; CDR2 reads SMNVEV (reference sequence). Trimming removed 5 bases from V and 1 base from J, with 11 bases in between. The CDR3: CASSQFEGQETQYF. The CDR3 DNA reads TGTGCCAGCAGTCAATTCGAGGGCCAAGAGACCCAGTACTTC.

The CDR3 bases are TGTGCCAGTAGTATAGGGCGGGGTCGAAATCCGGGCTACACCTTC. This encodes CASSIGRGRNPGYTF. V usage is TRBV19 and J usage is TRBJ1-2; D not resolved. The germline CDR1 and CDR2 sequences are LNHDA and SQIVND (reference sequence). The CDR3 runs 15 residues. Trimming stripped 1 base from V and 8 bases from J, with 17 bases between. The entire variable domain, with the rest obtained from reference TRBV19 and TRBJ1-2, is as follows: DGGITQSPKYLFRKEGQNVTLSCEQNLNHDAMYWYRQDPGQGLRLIYYSQIVNDFQKGDIAEGYSVSREKKESFPLTVTSAQKNPTAFYLCASSIGRGRNPGYTFGSGTRLTVV.

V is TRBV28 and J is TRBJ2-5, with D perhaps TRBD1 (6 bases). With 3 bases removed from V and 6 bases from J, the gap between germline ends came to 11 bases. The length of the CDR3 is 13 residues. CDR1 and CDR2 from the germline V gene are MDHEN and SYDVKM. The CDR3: CASSLGQTKTQYF. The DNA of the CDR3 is TGTGCCAGCAGTTTGGGACAAACGAAGACCCAGTACTTC.

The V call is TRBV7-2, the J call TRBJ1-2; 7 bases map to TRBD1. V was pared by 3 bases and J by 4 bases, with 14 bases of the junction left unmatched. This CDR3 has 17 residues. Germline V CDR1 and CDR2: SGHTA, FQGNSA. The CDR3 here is CASSLRQGLTSFYGYTF. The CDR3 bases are TGTGCCAGCAGCTTGAGACAGGGCCTGACTTCTTTCTATGGCTACACCTTC.

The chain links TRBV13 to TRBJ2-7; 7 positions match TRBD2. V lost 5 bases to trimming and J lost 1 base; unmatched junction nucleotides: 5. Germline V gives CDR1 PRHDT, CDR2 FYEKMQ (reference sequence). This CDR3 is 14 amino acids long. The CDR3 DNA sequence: TGTGCCAGCAGCAAACTAGCGACTTCCTACGAGCAGTACTTC. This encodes CASSKLATSYEQYF. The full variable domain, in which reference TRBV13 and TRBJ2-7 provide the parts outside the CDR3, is AAGVIQSPRHLIKEKRETATLKCYPIPRHDTVYWYQQGPGQDPQFLISFYEKMQSDKGSIPDRFSAQQFSDYHSELNMSSLELGDSALYFCASSKLATSYEQYFGPGTRLTVT.

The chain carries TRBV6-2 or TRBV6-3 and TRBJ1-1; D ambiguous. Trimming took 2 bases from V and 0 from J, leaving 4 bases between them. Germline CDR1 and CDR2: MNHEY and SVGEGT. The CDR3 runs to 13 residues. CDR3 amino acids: CASSYLVNTEAFF. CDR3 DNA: TGTGCCAGCAGTTACCTCGTGAACACTGAAGCTTTCTTT.

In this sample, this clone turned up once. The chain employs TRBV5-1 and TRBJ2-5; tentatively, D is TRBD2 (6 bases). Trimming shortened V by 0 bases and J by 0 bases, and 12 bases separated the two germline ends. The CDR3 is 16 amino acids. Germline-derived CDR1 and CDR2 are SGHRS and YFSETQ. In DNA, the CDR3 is TGCGCCAGCAGCTTGGATCTAGCGCGGTACCAAGAGACCCAGTACTTC. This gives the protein CASSLDLARYQETQYF.

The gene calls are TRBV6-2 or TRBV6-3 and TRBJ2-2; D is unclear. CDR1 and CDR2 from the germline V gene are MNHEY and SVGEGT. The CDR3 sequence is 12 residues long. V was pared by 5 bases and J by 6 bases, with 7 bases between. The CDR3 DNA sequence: TGTGCCAGCAGTCTAGGCGCCGGGGAGCTGTTTTTT. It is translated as CASSLGAGELFF.

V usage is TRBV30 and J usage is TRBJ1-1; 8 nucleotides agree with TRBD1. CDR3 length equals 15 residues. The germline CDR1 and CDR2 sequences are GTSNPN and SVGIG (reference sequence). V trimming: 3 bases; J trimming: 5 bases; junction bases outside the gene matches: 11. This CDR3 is CAWRVPRQGRTEAFF. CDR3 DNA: TGTGCCTGGAGGGTTCCGAGACAGGGGAGGACTGAAGCTTTCTTT.

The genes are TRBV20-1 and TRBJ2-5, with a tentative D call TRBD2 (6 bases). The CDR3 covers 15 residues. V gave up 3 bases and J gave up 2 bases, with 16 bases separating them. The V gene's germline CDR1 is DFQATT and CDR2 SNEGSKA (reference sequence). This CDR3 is CSASETRFGQETQYF. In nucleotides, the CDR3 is TGCAGTGCTAGTGAGACTAGATTTGGGCAAGAGACCCAGTACTTC.

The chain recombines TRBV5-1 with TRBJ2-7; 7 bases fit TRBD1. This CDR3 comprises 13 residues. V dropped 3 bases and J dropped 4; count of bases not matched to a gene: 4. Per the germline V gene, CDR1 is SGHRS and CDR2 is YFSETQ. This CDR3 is CASSYTGQYEQYF. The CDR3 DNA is TGCGCCAGCAGCTACACGGGACAGTACGAGCAGTACTTC.

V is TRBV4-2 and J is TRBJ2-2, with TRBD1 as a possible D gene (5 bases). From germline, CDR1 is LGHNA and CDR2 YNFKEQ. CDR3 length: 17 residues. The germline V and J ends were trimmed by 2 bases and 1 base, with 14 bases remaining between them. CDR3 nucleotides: TGTGCCAGCAGCCAATACCGATTCAGGGAGAACACCGGGGAGCTGTTTTTT. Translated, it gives CASSQYRFRENTGELFF.

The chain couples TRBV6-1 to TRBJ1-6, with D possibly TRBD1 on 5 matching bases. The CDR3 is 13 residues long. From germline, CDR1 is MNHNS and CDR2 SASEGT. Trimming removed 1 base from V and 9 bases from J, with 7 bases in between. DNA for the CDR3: TGTGCCAGCAGTGAAGGCAGGGCTTCACCCCTCCACTTT. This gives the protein CASSEGRASPLHF.

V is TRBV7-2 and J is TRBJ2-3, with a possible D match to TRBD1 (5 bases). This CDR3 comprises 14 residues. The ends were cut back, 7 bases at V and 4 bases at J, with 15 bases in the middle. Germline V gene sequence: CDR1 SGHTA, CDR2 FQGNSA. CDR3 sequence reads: CASTRRRGSDTQYF. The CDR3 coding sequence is TGTGCCAGCACCCGGAGAAGGGGTTCAGATACGCAGTATTTT.

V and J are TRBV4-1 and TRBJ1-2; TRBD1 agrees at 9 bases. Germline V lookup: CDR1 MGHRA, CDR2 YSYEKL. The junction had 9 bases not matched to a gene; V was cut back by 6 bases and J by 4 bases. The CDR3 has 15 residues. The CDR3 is CASRKPGQGSYGYTF. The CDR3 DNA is TGCGCCAGCAGAAAACCGGGACAGGGATCCTATGGCTACACCTTC.

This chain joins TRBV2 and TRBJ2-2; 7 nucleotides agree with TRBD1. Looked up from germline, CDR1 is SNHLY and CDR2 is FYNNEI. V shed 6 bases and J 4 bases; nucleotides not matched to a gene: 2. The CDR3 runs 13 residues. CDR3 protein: CASSTGATGELFF. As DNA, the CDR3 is TGTGCCAGCAGCACAGGGGCCACCGGGGAGCTGTTTTTT.

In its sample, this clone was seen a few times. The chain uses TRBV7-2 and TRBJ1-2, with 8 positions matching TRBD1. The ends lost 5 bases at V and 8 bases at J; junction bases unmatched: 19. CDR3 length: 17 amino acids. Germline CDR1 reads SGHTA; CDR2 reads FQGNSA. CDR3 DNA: TGTGCCAGCAGCACCCCAGGGGGCGCCCAGGTTGCGGAAGGCTACACCTTC. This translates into CASSTPGGAQVAEGYTF. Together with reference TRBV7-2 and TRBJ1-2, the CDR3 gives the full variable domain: GAGVSQSPSNKVTEKGKDVELRCDPISGHTALYWYRQSLGQGLEFLIYFQGNSAPDKSGLPSDRFSAERTGGSVSTLTIQRTQQEDSAVYLCASSTPGGAQVAEGYTFGSGTRLTVV.

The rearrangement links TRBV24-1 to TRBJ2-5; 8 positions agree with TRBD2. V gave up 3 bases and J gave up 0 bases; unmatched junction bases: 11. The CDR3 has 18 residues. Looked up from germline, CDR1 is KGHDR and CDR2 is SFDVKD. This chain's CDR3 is CATSDHRGGRVNQETQYF. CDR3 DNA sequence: TGTGCCACCAGTGATCATCGGGGGGGACGGGTAAACCAAGAGACCCAGTACTTC.